This record looks at one TCR beta chain sequence and its context. These data originate in a study of control samples from healthy donors and cancer patients. Generated by immunoSEQ multiplex PCR, the TCRdb table keeps only in-frame clones and is missing some. The data contain roughly 40,000 clones, 70% to 90% of them seen just once; the ten biggest clones take up roughly 44%. The CDR3 runs to 13 residues. Trimming stripped 4 bases from V and 9 bases from J, with 10 bases between. Germline V gives CDR1 MNHEY, CDR2 SVGAGI. Input material: blood. This receptor was taken from a man in his sixties in good health. This chain uses TRBV6-5 with TRBJ1-6; D is uncertain. CDR3 region: CASSSGISSPLHF. The CDR3 nucleotides read TGTGCCAGCAGTTCAGGAATCAGTTCACCCCTCCACTTT.